The 17 T cell receptor beta chains below were found in one sample sequenced in a study of CD8+CD57+ T cells in acquired aplastic anemia. According to the study, genomic DNA was the template for TCR beta VDJ and CDR3 profiling. TCRdb ran MiXCR on the reads and lists one entry per CDR3 protein. The sample has 40,000 or so distinct CDR3 sequences; around 82% are singletons. Sequenced: sorted CD4+, CD8+, or CD8+CD57+ T cells (not recorded which) from PBMCs. These TCRs come from a human donor in good health, serving as a control.

V usage is TRBV7-8 and J usage is TRBJ2-1, with D possibly TRBD2 on 6 matching bases. This CDR3 has 14 residues. Germline V gene lookup returns CDR1 SGHVS and CDR2 FQNEAQ. The V gene lost 2 bases and the J gene lost 8 bases, with 13 bases spanning the gap. CDR3 sequence: CASSLTLASDEQFF. In DNA form, the CDR3 reads TGTGCCAGCAGCTTAACACTAGCTTCGGATGAGCAGTTCTTC.

Points on this clonotype: Germline is not matched at one junction end, which may reflect a read error. The J gene is TRBJ2-1, the V gene TRBV6-5, with D uncertain. Germline V gives CDR1 MNHEY, CDR2 SVGAGI. This CDR3 is built from 11 residues. The CDR3 nucleotides read TGTGCCAGCAGTTACGGGCAGGAAAGGGTCTTC. Translated: CASSYGQERVF.

V usage is TRBV19 and J usage is TRBJ2-5; 7 bases are shared with TRBD1. Germline V CDR1 and CDR2: LNHDA, SQIVND (reference sequence). The CDR3 consists of 14 residues. V shed 6 bases and J 1 base; nucleotides not matched to a gene: 5. The CDR3 DNA is TGTGCCAGTAGGAAAACAGGGGTCCAAGAGACCCAGTACTTC. The encoded protein is CASRKTGVQETQYF.

This clonotype was counted a few times. This rearrangement joins TRBV29-1 to TRBJ2-3; a weak D match, TRBD1 (5 bases). The germline gives CDR1 SQVTM, CDR2 ANQGSEA. The V and J ends lost 6 bases and 0 bases respectively, with 10 bases between them. The CDR3 loop spans 13 amino acids. CDR3 bases: TGCAGCGTAGTGTGGGGCAGCACAGATACGCAGTATTTT. Its translation is CSVVWGSTDTQYF.

V is TRBV29-1 and J is TRBJ1-4; D is perhaps TRBD1 (6 bases). Between the trimmed V and J ends, which lost 6 bases and 4 bases, there was a span of 12 bases. This CDR3 has 13 residues. Germline CDR1 reads SQVTM; CDR2 reads ANQGSEA. This chain's CDR3 is CSVAGGLNEKLFF. CDR3 nucleotide sequence: TGCAGCGTGGCCGGGGGCCTTAATGAAAAACTGTTTTTT.

The CDR3 DNA reads as TGTGCCAGTAGAGATCCGGGACACTTCACAGATACGCAGTATTTT. Translation: CASRDPGHFTDTQYF. This sequence joins TRBV19 and TRBJ2-3; perhaps TRBD1 as D (6 bases). Germline V gene sequence: CDR1 LNHDA, CDR2 SQIVND (reference sequence). The V gene lost 6 bases and the J gene lost 2 bases, with 15 bases spanning the gap. The CDR3 runs to 15 residues. The full variable domain, its missing parts supplied by reference TRBV19 and TRBJ2-3, is DGGITQSPKYLFRKEGQNVTLSCEQNLNHDAMYWYRQDPGQGLRLIYYSQIVNDFQKGDIAEGYSVSREKKESFPLTVTSAQKNPTAFYLCASRDPGHFTDTQYFGPGTRLTVL.

This clonotype has only one observation. The V and J genes are TRBV5-4 and TRBJ2-7, with 7 bases aligning to TRBD2. Losses at the gene ends were 4 bases for V and 0 bases for J; bases not matched to a gene: 7. CDR1 SGHNT and CDR2 YYREEE come from the germline V gene (reference sequence). This CDR3 spans 15 amino acids. The CDR3 coding sequence is TGTGCCAGCAGCCCTGGGGGGGTGAGCTCCTACGAGCAGTACTTC. Translating gives CASSPGGVSSYEQYF.

J is TRBJ1-2 and V is TRBV14; D unresolved. V lost 0 bases to trimming and J lost 4 bases, with 3 bases between them. This CDR3 comprises 12 residues. The germline V gene has CDR1 SGHDN and CDR2 FVKESK. The CDR3 sequence: CASSQDSYGYTF. The CDR3 DNA reads TGTGCCAGCAGCCAAGACTCCTATGGCTACACCTTC.

This sequence joins TRBV19 and TRBJ1-5; maybe TRBD1 (6 bases). The CDR3 contains 14 residues. V dropped 10 bases and J dropped 1 base, with 14 bases sitting between them. Per the germline V gene, CDR1 is LNHDA and CDR2 is SQIVND (reference sequence). The CDR3 coding sequence is TGTGCCACCAATTGGGGGGCCAGCAATCAGCCCCAGCATTTT. Its protein product is CATNWGASNQPQHF.

V and J are TRBV19 and TRBJ1-2, with D unresolved. CDR1 and CDR2 (germline): LNHDA, SQIVND (reference sequence). The CDR3 covers 14 residues. Trimming removed 5 bases at V and 4 bases at J, with 14 bases between. The CDR3 protein is CASSSVDGLYGYTF. DNA for the CDR3: TGTGCCAGTAGTTCTGTGGACGGCCTCTATGGCTACACCTTC. Filled out from reference TRBV19 and TRBJ1-2, the complete variable domain reads DGGITQSPKYLFRKEGQNVTLSCEQNLNHDAMYWYRQDPGQGLRLIYYSQIVNDFQKGDIAEGYSVSREKKESFPLTVTSAQKNPTAFYLCASSSVDGLYGYTFGSGTRLTVV.

J is TRBJ1-1 and V is TRBV15; D gene uncertain. The CDR3 totals 12 residues. V was cut by 9 bases and J by 1 base, with 9 bases left in between. Looked up from germline, CDR1 is LNHNV and CDR2 is YYDKDF (reference sequence). CDR3 sequence (DNA): TGTGCCACTCGTGGACCGAACACTGAAGCTTTCTTT. Translating gives CATRGPNTEAFF.

The chain recombines TRBV24-1 with TRBJ1-1, with 7 bases aligning to TRBD1. The CDR3 spans 13 residues. In germline, CDR1 is KGHDR, CDR2 SFDVKD. The ends lost 5 bases at V and 7 bases at J; junction bases unmatched: 6. CDR3 residues: CATSALDRSEAFF. CDR3 sequence (DNA): TGTGCCACCAGTGCTCTGGACAGGAGTGAAGCTTTCTTT.

The rearrangement uses TRBV15 and TRBJ1-2; maybe TRBD1 (5 bases). This CDR3 is 12 amino acids long. Germline assignment: CDR1 LNHNV and CDR2 YYDKDF (reference sequence). V dropped 1 base and J dropped 11 bases, with 11 bases sitting between them. DNA of the CDR3: TGTGCCACCAGCAGAGGGTGGGGGGAGTACACCTTC. Encoded protein: CATSRGWGEYTF.

This rearrangement joins TRBV7-2 to TRBJ1-2; D remains unclear. The CDR3 contains 17 residues. The V gene lost 0 bases and the J gene lost 4 bases, with 18 bases spanning the gap. Germline lookup yields CDR1 SGHTA and CDR2 FQGNSA. CDR3 DNA sequence: TGTGCCAGCAGCTTAGCGGCGTTGGGGTCGACGGGCTATGGCTACACCTTC. This encodes CASSLAALGSTGYGYTF.

The chain is built from TRBV2 and TRBJ2-5; the D gene could be TRBD1 or TRBD2 (5 bases each). The CDR3 sequence is 13 residues long. V was cut by 7 bases and J by 2 bases, with 11 bases left in between. The germline V gene encodes CDR1 SNHLY and CDR2 FYNNEI. The DNA for the CDR3 is TGTGCCAGCAAAAGGGACGGACAAGAGACCCAGTACTTC. It yields the protein CASKRDGQETQYF. Using reference TRBV2 and TRBJ2-5 for the parts outside the CDR3, the full variable domain is EPEVTQTPSHQVTQMGQEVILRCVPISNHLYFYWYRQILGQKVEFLVSFYNNEISEKSEIFDDQFSVERPDGSNFTLKIRSTKLEDSAMYFCASKRDGQETQYFGPGTRLLVL.

The J gene is TRBJ2-5, the V gene TRBV24-1; D gene unclear. CDR3 length: 11 residues. The V gene's germline CDR1 is KGHDR and CDR2 SFDVKD. Trimming pared 5 bases from V and 2 bases from J, leaving 2 bases between. CDR3 loop: CATSGQETQYF. For the CDR3, the DNA is TGTGCCACCAGTGGTCAAGAGACCCAGTACTTC.

This clonotype was picked up one time. The V call is TRBV20-1, the J call TRBJ2-3; TRBD2 aligns across 7 bases. The germline V gene has CDR1 DFQATT and CDR2 SNEGSKA (reference sequence). Unmatched junction bases numbered 8, after V lost 1 base and J lost 7 bases. The CDR3 length is 14 residues. The CDR3 reads CSARGLAAINTQYF. Here the CDR3 DNA reads TGCAGTGCTAGAGGACTAGCCGCCATAAATACGCAGTATTTT.